This T cell receptor (beta chain) was identified in a study of shared clonotypes between healthy human individuals. Measured with immunoSEQ multiplex PCR; TCRdb has only the in-frame clones, and not every one. The sample carries approximately 700,000 clones, more than 70% recorded once. Trimming took off 6 bases at V and 6 bases at J, with 11 bases between the two ends. CDR1 and CDR2 from the germline V gene are SNHLY and FYNNEI. This CDR3 has 13 residues. The TCR sequence derives from a woman aged 30 to 39 in good health. Sequencing was carried out using memory CD4+ T cells sorted from blood. The sample's subset: CD45RA-negative fraction. The rearrangement joins TRBV2 to TRBJ1-4; weak D call: TRBD1 (5 bases). The CDR3 region is CASRIQGDEKLFF. The CDR3 coding sequence is TGTGCCAGCAGGATCCAGGGCGATGAAAAACTGTTTTTT.